Below, one T cell receptor (beta chain) is given with its context. This specimen comes from a study of control samples from healthy donors and cancer patients. Generated by immunoSEQ multiplex PCR, the TCRdb table keeps only in-frame clones and is missing some. The sample lists approximately 130,000 clones; around nine tenths were seen once. The sequence was obtained from a middle-aged man in good health. Source material: blood.

CDR3 residues: CASSLPVGPLHF. The CDR3, as DNA: TGTGCCAGCAGCTTGCCGGTAGGGCCCCTCCACTTT. V is TRBV5-4 and J is TRBJ1-6; D not certain. This CDR3 contains 12 residues. Germline-derived CDR1 and CDR2 are SGHNT and YYREEE (reference sequence). V was pared by 1 base and J by 13 bases, with 9 bases between.